These 20 T cell receptor beta chains share one sample of origin, sequenced in a study of cytomegalovirus exposure and HLA in healthy donors. The PCR used 60 Vbeta and 13 Jbeta primers. Sequencing was performed with immunoSEQ multiplex PCR; in TCRdb, only in-frame clones are kept and a portion is missing. The top ten hold about 2.3% of the sample, which has roughly 160,000 clones, roughly four fifths seen once. The sample was PBMCs. The receptors derive from a female donor in good health and CMV-seronegative.

This clone was seen a few times. The J gene is TRBJ2-1, the V gene TRBV19; D is unclear. The CDR3 sequence is 14 residues long. Trimming took off 9 bases at V and 1 base at J, with 13 bases between the two ends. Germline V gene sequence: CDR1 LNHDA, CDR2 SQIVND (reference sequence). The CDR3 nucleotides read TGTGCCAGCAGAAGTGACATATCCTACAATGAGCAGTTCTTC. Translation: CASRSDISYNEQFF.

This rearrangement joins TRBV28 to TRBJ2-7; D is perhaps TRBD2 (5 bases). Germline CDR1 reads MDHEN; CDR2 reads SYDVKM. The CDR3 is 16 amino acids. V was shortened by 3 bases and J by 2 bases, with 17 bases between the two germline ends. The CDR3 protein is CASSLSLGDSAYEQYF. The DNA of the CDR3 is TGTGCCAGCAGTTTGTCATTGGGAGACTCCGCCTACGAGCAGTACTTC. The full variable domain, rest sourced from reference TRBV28 and TRBJ2-7, is DVKVTQSSRYLVKRTGEKVFLECVQDMDHENMFWYRQDPGLGLRLIYFSYDVKMKEKGDIPEGYSVSREKKERFSLILESASTNQTSMYLCASSLSLGDSAYEQYFGPGTRLTVT.

This clone was detected only a few times. This rearrangement joins TRBV2 to TRBJ1-1, with 10 bases fitting TRBD1. CDR3 length: 15 residues. J lost 1 base, V lost 5 bases, and 4 bases had no gene match. Germline V gives CDR1 SNHLY, CDR2 FYNNEI. In DNA, the CDR3 is TGTGCCAGCAGTCGACAGGGGGCAGGGAACACTGAAGCTTTCTTT. Protein sequence: CASSRQGAGNTEAFF.

The chain couples TRBV18 to TRBJ2-3; TRBD2 agrees at 8 bases. The trim removed 3 bases at V and 5 bases at J, leaving 4 bases unmatched. Germline V gene sequence: CDR1 KGHSH, CDR2 LQKENI. The CDR3 is 14 amino acids. Here the CDR3 DNA reads TGTGCCAGCTCACCTCGGGGGGGCCTAGATACGCAGTATTTT. It specifies CASSPRGGLDTQYF.

This clone came up once. This sequence joins TRBV10-2 and TRBJ1-3; TRBD1 might be the D (5 bases). From germline, CDR1 is WSHSY and CDR2 SAAADI. This CDR3 spans 14 amino acids. V gave up 7 bases and J gave up 0 bases, with 10 bases separating them. CDR3 DNA: TGCGCCAGCAAGGGGACTTACTCTGGAAACACCATATATTTT. This encodes CASKGTYSGNTIYF.

The V and J genes are TRBV13 and TRBJ2-4; the match to TRBD1 covers 8 bases. Trimming took 6 bases from V and 1 from J; bases not matched to a gene: 5. Germline V CDR1 and CDR2: PRHDT, FYEKMQ (reference sequence). CDR3 size: 15 residues. CDR3 sequence (DNA): TGTGCCAGCAGTCACCAGGGGGCGGCCAAAAACATTCAGTACTTC. It encodes CASSHQGAAKNIQYF. Full variable domain (rest looked up from reference TRBV13 and TRBJ2-4): AAGVIQSPRHLIKEKRETATLKCYPIPRHDTVYWYQQGPGQDPQFLISFYEKMQSDKGSIPDRFSAQQFSDYHSELNMSSLELGDSALYFCASSHQGAAKNIQYFGAGTRLSVL.

The CDR3 here is CATSRGAAGDTEAFF. As DNA, the CDR3 is TGTGCCACCAGCAGAGGCGCCGCAGGGGACACTGAAGCTTTCTTT. The chain employs TRBV15 and TRBJ1-1, with a weak D call TRBD1 (6 bases). CDR1 LNHNV and CDR2 YYDKDF come from the germline V gene (reference sequence). Trimming left V 1 base short and J 3 bases short, with 12 bases between. This CDR3 region has 15 residues.

This chain connects TRBV4-3 to TRBJ1-2; TRBD1 is a possible D gene (5 bases). CDR3 length equals 15 residues. With 4 bases removed from V and 4 bases from J, the gap between germline ends came to 16 bases. Germline V gene data show CDR1 as LGHNA and CDR2 as YSLEER. The CDR3 is CASSPAGGGSYGYTF. CDR3 nucleotide sequence: TGCGCCAGCAGCCCTGCCGGGGGAGGTAGCTATGGCTACACCTTC.

This clone has more than one count but fewer than ten. The gene calls are TRBV19 and TRBJ2-1; D remains unclear. Germline V gives CDR1 LNHDA, CDR2 SQIVND (reference sequence). CDR3 length: 16 amino acids. V was cut by 0 bases and J by 9 bases, with 18 bases left in between. The CDR3 sequence: CASSIDAGFPSGEQFF. The CDR3 nucleotides read TGTGCCAGTAGTATAGATGCCGGGTTCCCAAGTGGTGAGCAGTTCTTC.

The chain links TRBV19 to TRBJ2-5; 10 bases fit TRBD1. Germline V lookup: CDR1 LNHDA, CDR2 SQIVND (reference sequence). The CDR3 length is 15 residues. Trimming took 3 bases from V and 5 from J; bases not matched to a gene: 6. The CDR3, as DNA: TGTGCCAGTAGTATGGGGGGGGACAGGGGCGAGACCCAGTACTTC. It yields the protein CASSMGGDRGETQYF.

The gene calls are TRBV5-1 and TRBJ1-2; D not resolved. V was trimmed by 4 bases and J by 6 bases, leaving 7 bases between them. Germline V gene lookup returns CDR1 SGHRS and CDR2 YFSETQ. This CDR3 comprises 11 residues. The CDR3 bases are TGCGCCAGCAGCCCCGGGGATGGCTACACCTTC. This translates into CASSPGDGYTF.

This clone occurred a few times. J is TRBJ1-1 and V is TRBV18, with D tentatively TRBD1 (5 bases). The CDR3 has 13 amino acids. Germline lookup yields CDR1 KGHSH and CDR2 LQKENI. Trimming took 5 bases from V and 3 from J, leaving 10 bases between them. The CDR3 loop reads CASSSGLDTEAFF. CDR3 coding DNA: TGTGCCAGCTCATCGGGACTGGACACTGAAGCTTTCTTT.

The chain employs TRBV7-8 and TRBJ2-2, with 12 bases identical to TRBD2. Germline V gene data show CDR1 as SGHVS and CDR2 as FQNEAQ. CDR3 size: 16 residues. Trimming removed 5 bases from V and 5 bases from J; junction bases left unmatched: 6. CDR3 DNA sequence: TGTGCCAGCAGCGTTGGACTAGCGGGGACTACCGGGGAGCTGTTTTTT. This codes for CASSVGLAGTTGELFF.

The rearrangement joins TRBV4-3 to TRBJ2-6, with D unresolved. The V gene lost 0 bases and the J gene lost 7 bases, with 13 bases spanning the gap. Germline values: CDR1 LGHNA, CDR2 YSLEER. The CDR3 is 16 residues long. The CDR3 sequence is CASSQDWSVGANVLTF. CDR3 DNA: TGCGCCAGCAGCCAAGATTGGTCAGTTGGTGCCAACGTCCTGACTTTC.

V is TRBV27 and J is TRBJ2-1, with D unresolved. This CDR3 has 15 residues. Between the trimmed V and J ends, which lost 2 bases and 0 bases, there was a span of 8 bases. CDR1 and CDR2 (germline): MNHEY, SMNVEV (reference sequence). CDR3 sequence: CASSLGPDSYNEQFF. The CDR3 bases are TGTGCCAGCAGTTTAGGGCCTGACTCCTACAATGAGCAGTTCTTC.

The gene calls are TRBV9 and TRBJ1-1, with 7 bases that match TRBD1. The CDR3 is 19 residues long. The trim removed 0 bases at V and 4 bases at J, leaving 18 bases unmatched. The V gene's germline CDR1 is SGDLS and CDR2 YYNGEE. The CDR3 region is CASSVGAAGQVGRSTEAFF. In DNA, the CDR3 is TGTGCCAGCAGCGTAGGGGCCGCCGGACAGGTGGGTAGGAGCACTGAAGCTTTCTTT.

The rearrangement links TRBV6-1 to TRBJ1-3; D possibly corresponds to TRBD1 (5 bases). The CDR3 contains 16 residues. Germline V gives CDR1 MNHNS, CDR2 SASEGT. V dropped 0 bases and J dropped 3 bases, with 12 bases sitting between them. CDR3 sequence reads: CASSEASRVGGNTIYF. CDR3 DNA: TGTGCCAGCAGTGAAGCGAGCAGGGTGGGTGGAAACACCATATATTTT.

The chain is built from TRBV7-2 and TRBJ1-5; possibly TRBD1 for D (6 bases). V was pared by 3 bases and J by 5 bases, with 11 bases between. The germline CDR1 and CDR2 sequences are SGHTA and FQGNSA. This CDR3 region has 14 residues. The CDR3 DNA sequence: TGTGCCAGCAGCTTGGGCAGGGGCGATCAGCCCCAGCATTTT. It specifies CASSLGRGDQPQHF.

The V call is TRBV28, the J call TRBJ1-2; possible D gene TRBD1, 6 bases. CDR1 is MDHEN and CDR2 is SYDVKM in the germline V gene. The CDR3 is made up of 14 amino acids. Between the trimmed V and J ends, which lost 2 bases and 5 bases, there was a span of 12 bases. CDR3 nucleotides: TGTGCCAGCAGTTTAGTGGCCCAGGGGTATGGCTACACCTTC. This translates into CASSLVAQGYGYTF.

The chain has TRBV14 and TRBJ2-3, with TRBD1 matching over 9 bases. The CDR3 is 15 residues long. Germline V gene sequence: CDR1 SGHDN, CDR2 FVKESK. Trimming removed 4 bases from V and 6 bases from J; junction bases left unmatched: 8. DNA of the CDR3: TGTGCCAGCAGCCCGTGGGACAGGGCGGGGGATACGCAGTATTTT. Translation: CASSPWDRAGDTQYF.